The next 27 T cell receptor beta chains were all read from a single sample in a study of early T cells in non-severe SARS-CoV-2 infection. TCRdb re-derived calls from the 5' RACE reads in MiXCR, one entry per CDR3 protein. The repertoire holds 25,000 to 35,000 distinct CDR3 sequences, approximately 6% seen once, with 5% to 6.5% in the top ten. Source material: whole blood. Every receptor here comes from an adult who was a healthcare worker with PCR-confirmed SARS-CoV-2 infection or an uninfected control (not recorded which).

This clonotype was counted at least ten times. The chain recombines TRBV6-2 or TRBV6-3 with TRBJ1-2; 7 nucleotides align to TRBD1. V dropped 8 bases and J dropped 2; count of bases not matched to a gene: 14. The CDR3 covers 16 residues. Germline loops: CDR1 MNHEY, CDR2 SVGEGT. The CDR3 loop is CASRPITPGQNYGYTF. The CDR3 nucleotides are TGTGCCAGCCGACCAATAACCCCGGGACAGAACTATGGCTACACCTTC.

This clonotype has a count of ten or more. The V and J genes are TRBV6-6 and TRBJ1-2; D may be TRBD1 (6 bases). Germline V gene data show CDR1 as MNHNY and CDR2 as SVGAGI (reference sequence). V shed 5 bases and J shed 4 bases, with 14 bases lying between them. The CDR3 is 14 amino acids. The CDR3 DNA follows: TGTGCCAGCAGTCTCGAACAGGGAATCTATGGCTACACCTTC. It codes for CASSLEQGIYGYTF.

This clonotype was detected ten times or more. The chain employs TRBV3-1 and TRBJ1-5; no reliable D call. This CDR3 comprises 13 residues. Germline lookup yields CDR1 LGHDT and CDR2 YNNKEL (reference sequence). V shed 2 bases and J shed 0 bases, with 2 bases lying between them. The CDR3 loop is CASSQHSNQPQHF. The CDR3 coding sequence is TGTGCCAGCAGCCAACATAGCAATCAGCCCCAGCATTTT.

This clonotype was seen many times. The J gene is TRBJ2-6, the V gene TRBV14; D ambiguous. Germline CDR1 reads SGHDN; CDR2 reads FVKESK. This CDR3 is built from 19 residues. The V gene lost 4 bases and the J gene lost 0 bases, with 19 bases spanning the gap. The CDR3 DNA is TGTGCCAGCAGCCCTCGCCCTTTCCTGGGTCCCTCTGGGGCCAACGTCCTGACTTTC. It is translated as CASSPRPFLGPSGANVLTF.

The rearrangement links TRBV13 to TRBJ2-1; D remains ambiguous. V was cut by 4 bases and J by 7 bases, with 17 bases left in between. The V gene's germline CDR1 is PRHDT and CDR2 FYEKMQ (reference sequence). This CDR3 is 15 amino acids long. CDR3 sequence: CASSSPGLPTNEQFF. CDR3 sequence (DNA): TGTGCCAGCAGCTCACCCGGGTTGCCTACAAATGAGCAGTTCTTC. Using reference TRBV13 and TRBJ2-1 for the parts outside the CDR3, the full variable domain is AAGVIQSPRHLIKEKRETATLKCYPIPRHDTVYWYQQGPGQDPQFLISFYEKMQSDKGSIPDRFSAQQFSDYHSELNMSSLELGDSALYFCASSSPGLPTNEQFFGPGTRLTVL.

This sequence joins TRBV11-2 and TRBJ2-3; tentatively, D is TRBD2 (5 bases). V was trimmed by 7 bases and J by 5 bases, leaving 19 bases between them. Germline V lookup: CDR1 SGHAT, CDR2 FQNNGV. The CDR3 consists of 15 residues. The CDR3 coding sequence is TGTGCCAGCACCCAAGTCGCAGACGGGAAAGATACGCAGTATTTT. It yields the protein CASTQVADGKDTQYF. Full variable domain (remainder filled in from reference TRBV11-2 and TRBJ2-3): EAGVAQSPRYKIIEKRQSVAFWCNPISGHATLYWYQQILGQGPKLLIQFQNNGVVDDSQLPKDRFSAERLKGVDSTLKIQPAKLEDSAVYLCASTQVADGKDTQYFGPGTRLTVL.

This clonotype appeared a few times. This chain connects TRBV20-1 to TRBJ2-5, with 8 bases fitting TRBD1. This CDR3 is built from 15 residues. V lost 6 bases to trimming and J lost 2 bases; unmatched junction nucleotides: 11. The germline gives CDR1 DFQATT, CDR2 SNEGSKA (reference sequence). The CDR3 DNA follows: TGCAGTGCCCCTCCGACAGGGGTTGGGCAAGAGACCCAGTACTTC. Protein sequence: CSAPPTGVGQETQYF.

This clonotype was counted ten times or more. The chain employs TRBV14 and TRBJ2-3; the D gene is possibly TRBD2 (6 bases). The CDR3 has 17 amino acids. Trimming shortened V by 0 bases and J by 0 bases, and 13 bases separated the two germline ends. Germline V gene lookup returns CDR1 SGHDN and CDR2 FVKESK. CDR3: CASSQDLAGPSTDTQYF. CDR3 sequence (DNA): TGTGCCAGCAGCCAAGACCTGGCGGGACCTAGCACAGATACGCAGTATTTT.

This clonotype appeared many times. CDR3 in amino acids: CSVGTDNYGYTF. The CDR3 DNA sequence: TGCAGTGTGGGAACCGACAACTATGGCTACACCTTC. The genes are TRBV20-1 and TRBJ1-2; D is ambiguous. Trimming stripped 7 bases from V and 2 bases from J, with 11 bases between. The CDR3 loop spans 12 amino acids. CDR1 and CDR2 (germline): DFQATT, SNEGSKA (reference sequence).

This clonotype was seen ten or more times. CDR3 nucleotide sequence: TGCGCCAGCAGCCAAGGCCTTTTGAGGGACGAGCAGTACTTC. Translated: CASSQGLLRDEQYF. The chain combines TRBV4-1 with TRBJ2-7, with D tentatively TRBD2 (5 bases). CDR1 and CDR2 from the germline V gene are MGHRA and YSYEKL. This CDR3 has 14 amino acids. V was clipped by 1 base and J by 5 bases, with 12 bases between them.

This clonotype was observed many times. The chain recombines TRBV20-1 with TRBJ2-1; D is possibly TRBD1 (5 bases). The germline V gene has CDR1 DFQATT and CDR2 SNEGSKA (reference sequence). Trimming removed 0 bases at V and 7 bases at J, with 16 bases between. The CDR3 is made up of 15 amino acids. The CDR3 region is CSARDQGATVNEQFF. The CDR3 DNA sequence: TGCAGTGCTAGAGATCAAGGGGCTACCGTGAATGAGCAGTTCTTC.

The V gene is TRBV7-9, the J gene TRBJ2-2; TRBD1 agrees at 8 bases. CDR1 and CDR2 from the germline V gene are SEHNR and FQNEAQ (reference sequence). This CDR3 is built from 16 residues. Trimming at V came to 4 bases and at J to 2 bases, leaving 6 bases not matched to a gene. This CDR3 is CASSYTGGINTGELFF. As DNA, the CDR3 is TGTGCCAGCAGCTACACAGGGGGTATAAACACCGGGGAGCTGTTTTTT.

This chain uses TRBV28 with TRBJ2-3, with a weak D call TRBD2 (5 bases). The germline CDR1 and CDR2 sequences are MDHEN and SYDVKM. The CDR3 is 14 amino acids. Trimming took off 5 bases at V and 7 bases at J, with 16 bases between the two ends. The CDR3 DNA sequence: TGTGCCAGCAGTCCCTCGGGGTTTGCGCATACGCAGTATTTT. Its translation: CASSPSGFAHTQYF.

This clonotype is termed medium-sized. This chain links TRBV15 with TRBJ1-1; possibly TRBD1 for D (5 bases). The CDR3 has 13 residues. The V end was cut by 0 bases, the J end by 11 bases, with 13 bases between. The germline CDR1 and CDR2 sequences are LNHNV and YYDKDF (reference sequence). CDR3 amino acids: CATSRDGGGVAFF. CDR3 sequence (DNA): TGTGCCACCAGCAGAGATGGCGGGGGGGTGGCTTTCTTT.

The chain recombines TRBV3-1 with TRBJ2-2, with TRBD1 as a possible D gene (6 bases). With 4 bases removed from V and 6 bases from J, the gap between germline ends came to 12 bases. This CDR3 region has 14 residues. Germline V lookup: CDR1 LGHDT, CDR2 YNNKEL (reference sequence). The DNA of the CDR3 is TGTGCCAGCAGCCCCGCCGACAGGCCCGGGGAGCTGTTTTTT. It translates to CASSPADRPGELFF.

This clonotype was seen at least ten times. This chain links TRBV7-6 with TRBJ2-1; perhaps D is TRBD1 or TRBD2 (5 bases each). Germline CDR1 reads SGHVS; CDR2 reads FNYEAQ. V lost 0 bases to trimming and J lost 4 bases, with 16 bases between them. The CDR3 loop spans 17 amino acids. The CDR3 DNA reads TGTGCCAGCAGCTTAGCTCCTGCCTCGGGGCCTTACAATGAGCAGTTCTTC. This gives the protein CASSLAPASGPYNEQFF.

Sample share makes this clonotype medium-sized (0.01 to 0.1%). The V call is TRBV24-1, the J call TRBJ2-1, with 8 nucleotides matching TRBD2. CDR1 is KGHDR, CDR2 SFDVKD, per germline. The CDR3 runs 15 residues. With 1 base clipped from V and 8 bases from J, the junction kept 6 bases outside the gene matches. The CDR3 is CATSDLGREGHEQFF. Written as DNA, the CDR3 is TGTGCCACCAGTGATTTAGGCCGGGAGGGCCATGAGCAGTTCTTC.

In this sample, this clonotype turned up a few times. The chain couples TRBV2 to TRBJ2-2; D unresolved. Germline V gene sequence: CDR1 SNHLY, CDR2 FYNNEI. This CDR3 has 15 amino acids. V was shortened by 5 bases and J by 6 bases, with 16 bases between the two germline ends. The chain's CDR3 is CASSFAAQEAGELFF. The DNA of the CDR3 is TGTGCCAGCAGTTTCGCGGCCCAAGAGGCCGGGGAGCTGTTTTTT. The variable domain in full, completed from reference TRBV2 and TRBJ2-2, reads EPEVTQTPSHQVTQMGQEVILRCVPISNHLYFYWYRQILGQKVEFLVSFYNNEISEKSEIFDDQFSVERPDGSNFTLKIRSTKLEDSAMYFCASSFAAQEAGELFFGEGSRLTVL.

The table lists this clonotype with many counts. This chain uses TRBV10-3 with TRBJ2-2; 14 bases line up with TRBD2. CDR1 and CDR2 (germline): ENHRY, SYGVKD. This CDR3 is built from 16 residues. Trimming cost V 10 bases and J 7 bases; bases outside gene matches: 11. Here the CDR3 DNA reads TGTGCCACCCGGACTAGCGGGAGGCCCTCGCGCGGGGAGCTGTTTTTT. Translated, it gives CATRTSGRPSRGELFF.

This clonotype has a count of ten or more. The V gene is TRBV5-1, the J gene TRBJ2-6; D not certain. This CDR3 spans 15 amino acids. Trimming removed 3 bases from V and 4 bases from J, with 11 bases in between. Germline V gene data show CDR1 as SGHRS and CDR2 as YFSETQ. CDR3 in amino acids: CASSSGSDGANVLTF. The CDR3 DNA reads TGCGCCAGCAGCTCCGGTTCAGACGGGGCCAACGTCCTGACTTTC.

This clonotype has ten or more counts. This chain connects TRBV6-2 or TRBV6-3 to TRBJ1-2; no clear D. Germline lookup yields CDR1 MNHEY and CDR2 SVGEGT. V lost 3 bases and J lost 2, with 16 bases in between. The CDR3 totals 16 residues. The CDR3 reads CASSYDWERRNYGYTF. CDR3 DNA: TGTGCCAGCAGTTATGACTGGGAAAGGAGAAACTATGGCTACACCTTC.

The rearrangement uses TRBV7-2 and TRBJ2-3; D remains ambiguous. The CDR3 extends over 17 amino acids. Germline V CDR1 and CDR2: SGHTA, FQGNSA. V gave up 4 bases and J gave up 2 bases, with 19 bases separating them. The DNA of the CDR3 is TGTGCCAGCAGCTCTCCATTCATACTAACTCACACAGATACGCAGTATTTT. The encoded protein is CASSSPFILTHTDTQYF.

This clonotype was detected many times. CDR3 sequence: CASSLIFGANTGELFF. CDR3 in DNA: TGTGCCAGCAGCTTAATTTTTGGGGCGAACACCGGGGAGCTGTTTTTT. V gene TRBV7-2 combines with J gene TRBJ2-2, with D unclear. Germline V lookup: CDR1 SGHTA, CDR2 FQGNSA. CDR3 size: 16 residues. Trimming removed 2 bases at V and 0 bases at J, with 10 bases between.

This clonotype has only a few counts. The chain combines TRBV4-1 with TRBJ2-7; 14 nucleotides align to TRBD2. Looked up from germline, CDR1 is MGHRA and CDR2 is YSYEKL. This CDR3 contains 18 residues. Trimming took 2 bases from V and 3 from J; bases not matched to a gene: 9. The CDR3 protein is CASSQSPGTSGSNYEQYF. The DNA of the CDR3 is TGCGCCAGCAGCCAAAGCCCTGGGACTAGCGGGAGCAACTACGAGCAGTACTTC.

The genes are TRBV27 and TRBJ2-7; D call uncertain. CDR3 length: 13 residues. Germline V gene data show CDR1 as MNHEY and CDR2 as SMNVEV (reference sequence). Trimming took off 0 bases at V and 6 bases at J, with 9 bases between the two ends. CDR3 in DNA: TGTGCCAGCAGTTTATCGATGAGGTCCGAGCAGTACTTC. Residues: CASSLSMRSEQYF.

This clonotype showed up many times. V gene TRBV12-3 or TRBV12-4 combines with J gene TRBJ1-1; TRBD1 is a possible D gene (5 bases). CDR3 length: 15 amino acids. The ends were cut back, 2 bases at V and 1 base at J, with 11 bases in the middle. The CDR3 loop is CASSLTGRGNTEAFF. The CDR3 DNA reads as TGTGCCAGCAGTTTAACGGGAAGGGGGAACACTGAAGCTTTCTTT.

The J gene is TRBJ2-1, the V gene TRBV10-3; no firm D call. V lost 10 bases, J lost 5 bases, and 15 bases lay in between. This CDR3 comprises 13 residues. Germline V gives CDR1 ENHRY, CDR2 SYGVKD. The DNA of the CDR3 is TGTGCCACCGGACGGCCGCCCGACAATGAGCAGTTCTTC. This encodes CATGRPPDNEQFF.